These 21 T cell receptor beta chains originate from one sample sequenced in a study of cytomegalovirus exposure and HLA in healthy donors. The study ran its PCR with 60 Vbeta and 13 Jbeta primers. The method was immunoSEQ multiplex PCR; TCRdb's version includes in-frame clones alone and lacks a portion of them. The sample records approximately 160,000 clones, 76% being singletons. Specimen: PBMCs. These receptors came from a female donor in good health and CMV-seronegative.

The table lists this clone with many counts. The J gene is TRBJ1-2, the V gene TRBV10-3; TRBD1 might be the D (6 bases). V lost 0 bases and J 5 bases, leaving 10 bases between the germline ends. The CDR3 totals 14 residues. Germline V gene sequence: CDR1 ENHRY, CDR2 SYGVKD. CDR3 sequence: CAISESRDTYGYTF. Written as DNA, the CDR3 is TGTGCCATCAGTGAGTCGAGGGACACGTATGGCTACACCTTC.

CDR3 nucleotides: TGTGCCAGCAGCTTAGTGGGGGGGATCAATCAGCCCCAGCATTTT. Protein product: CASSLVGGINQPQHF. This chain uses TRBV7-2 with TRBJ1-5, with a weak D call TRBD1 (5 bases). With 1 base removed from V and 3 bases from J, the gap between germline ends came to 10 bases. Germline CDR1 reads SGHTA; CDR2 reads FQGNSA. The CDR3 is 15 residues long.

This clone was seen a few times. The chain has TRBV18 and TRBJ2-7, with TRBD2 matching over 11 bases. V was clipped by 3 bases and J by 3 bases; unmatched bases: 13. The CDR3 spans 18 residues. Germline V gene sequence: CDR1 KGHSH, CDR2 LQKENI. The CDR3 DNA is TGTGCCAGCTCACCTGGACTAGCGGGCGGAACAGGGGGCTACGAGCAGTACTTC. It translates to CASSPGLAGGTGGYEQYF.

The chain is built from TRBV5-4 and TRBJ2-5, with unresolved D. V lost 4 bases and J lost 1, with 11 bases in between. CDR3 length: 14 residues. Per the germline V gene, CDR1 is SGHNT and CDR2 is YYREEE (reference sequence). In DNA form, the CDR3 reads TGTGCCAGCAGCGTCAGTGTCAGCCAAGAGACCCAGTACTTC. It translates to CASSVSVSQETQYF.

The V call is TRBV6-5, the J call TRBJ1-2; TRBD1 agrees at 9 bases. V trimming: 4 bases; J trimming: 4 bases; junction bases outside the gene matches: 4. The germline V gene encodes CDR1 MNHEY and CDR2 SVGAGI. The CDR3 loop spans 14 amino acids. This chain's CDR3 is CASSFRTGAYGYTF. The CDR3 DNA follows: TGTGCCAGCAGTTTCAGGACAGGGGCCTATGGCTACACCTTC.

The chain joins TRBV7-2 to TRBJ1-1; TRBD1 aligns across 7 bases. The germline V gene encodes CDR1 SGHTA and CDR2 FQGNSA. This CDR3 has 13 residues. V dropped 4 bases and J dropped 3; count of bases not matched to a gene: 2. CDR3: CASSSDRDTEAFF. The CDR3 nucleotides read TGTGCCAGCAGCTCAGACAGGGACACTGAAGCTTTCTTT.

The table lists this clone with a few counts. The chain is built from TRBV29-1 and TRBJ2-5; D unclear. The V gene's germline CDR1 is SQVTM and CDR2 ANQGSEA. The V and J ends lost 2 bases and 2 bases respectively, with 9 bases between them. This CDR3 contains 13 residues. The DNA for the CDR3 is TGCAGCGTTGAAACCGGTCCTCAAGAGACCCAGTACTTC. It encodes CSVETGPQETQYF. The entire variable domain, with the rest obtained from reference TRBV29-1 and TRBJ2-5, is as follows: SAVISQKPSRDICQRGTSLTIQCQVDSQVTMMFWYRQQPGQSLTLIATANQGSEATYESGFVIDKFPISRPNLTFSTLTVSNMSPEDSSIYLCSVETGPQETQYFGPGTRLLVL.

The V and J genes are TRBV27 and TRBJ1-1; 8 nucleotides agree with TRBD1. Germline CDR1 reads MNHEY; CDR2 reads SMNVEV (reference sequence). The V gene end was trimmed by 5 bases and the J gene end by 0 bases; junction bases not matched to a gene: 8. This CDR3 is 16 amino acids long. For the CDR3, the DNA is TGTGCCAGCAGTCTGGACAGGGTACTTATGAACACTGAAGCTTTCTTT. Amino acid sequence: CASSLDRVLMNTEAFF.

The V gene is TRBV13, the J gene TRBJ2-7; 10 bases map to TRBD1. CDR1 is PRHDT, CDR2 FYEKMQ, per germline (reference sequence). This CDR3 comprises 13 residues. V gave up 5 bases and J gave up 6 bases; unmatched junction bases: 4. CDR3 amino acids: CASSAGTGVEQYF. The CDR3 DNA is TGTGCCAGCAGCGCCGGGACAGGGGTCGAGCAGTACTTC.

In its sample, this clone was seen a few times. The chain joins TRBV4-2 to TRBJ2-7, with no clear D. Trimming took off 5 bases at V and 0 bases at J, with 14 bases between the two ends. CDR1 is LGHNA, CDR2 YNFKEQ, per germline. The CDR3 is 15 residues long. Here the CDR3 reads CASSSEATPSYEQYF. The CDR3 region has the DNA TGTGCCAGCAGCTCAGAGGCTACTCCCTCCTACGAGCAGTACTTC.

This clone was seen a handful of times. This chain connects TRBV27 to TRBJ1-5, with 7 bases lining up with TRBD1. The V and J ends lost 9 bases and 4 bases, in that order; junction bases with no gene match: 9. The CDR3 totals 14 residues. From germline, CDR1 is MNHEY and CDR2 SMNVEV (reference sequence). DNA of the CDR3: TGTGCCAGTGGAGGGACAGCTAATAATCAGCCCCAGCATTTT. This encodes CASGGTANNQPQHF.

DNA of the CDR3: TGTGCCAGTAGTACCAGCGGGAGGGCGGAGACCCAGTACTTC. Protein sequence: CASSTSGRAETQYF. V is TRBV19 and J is TRBJ2-5, with 10 positions matching TRBD2. Trimming took 4 bases from V and 5 from J; bases not matched to a gene: 4. Germline V gene lookup returns CDR1 LNHDA and CDR2 SQIVND (reference sequence). CDR3 length: 14 residues.

This chain links TRBV28 with TRBJ2-7; a possible D gene is TRBD1 (6 bases). V was cut by 6 bases and J by 2 bases, with 17 bases left in between. The CDR3 totals 15 residues. Germline V CDR1 and CDR2: MDHEN, SYDVKM. CDR3 bases: TGTGCCAGCAGACCGGGACAACTATCCGCCTACGAGCAGTACTTC. Translation: CASRPGQLSAYEQYF.

This rearrangement joins TRBV6-6 to TRBJ1-5; D gene uncertain. V shed 0 bases and J shed 2 bases, with 11 bases lying between them. CDR1 and CDR2 (germline): MNHNY, SVGAGI (reference sequence). The CDR3 runs 16 residues. This CDR3 reads CASSYSAGGGNQPQHF. Written as DNA, the CDR3 is TGTGCCAGCAGTTACTCGGCCGGAGGAGGCAATCAGCCCCAGCATTTT.

The genes are TRBV7-9 and TRBJ2-1; D is unclear. The length of the CDR3 is 13 residues. Germline lookup yields CDR1 SEHNR and CDR2 FQNEAQ (reference sequence). The V and J ends lost 7 bases and 3 bases respectively, with 10 bases between them. The CDR3 DNA reads as TGTGCCAGCACAATCGCTATCTACAATGAGCAGTTCTTC. Its protein product is CASTIAIYNEQFF.

The rearrangement uses TRBV6-6 and TRBJ2-7, with 10 bases aligning to TRBD2. The CDR3 runs 14 residues. CDR1 is MNHNY and CDR2 is SVGAGI in the germline V gene (reference sequence). With 7 bases clipped from V and 2 bases from J, the junction kept 5 bases outside the gene matches. This chain's CDR3 is CASMVAGGAYEQYF. The CDR3 bases are TGTGCCAGCATGGTAGCGGGGGGCGCCTACGAGCAGTACTTC.

This clone was seen more than once but under ten times. The chain employs TRBV7-9 and TRBJ2-7; 8 nucleotides match TRBD2. V was pared by 3 bases and J by 5 bases, with 6 bases of the junction left unmatched. CDR1 is SEHNR and CDR2 is FQNEAQ in the germline V gene (reference sequence). The CDR3 contains 14 residues. The CDR3 spells CASSLAGGNHEQYF. The CDR3 nucleotides read TGTGCCAGCAGCTTGGCGGGGGGCAATCACGAGCAGTACTTC.

The rearrangement links TRBV7-2 to TRBJ2-7, with 9 bases fitting TRBD1. This CDR3 is built from 15 residues. The V gene's germline CDR1 is SGHTA and CDR2 FQGNSA. J gave up 6 bases and V 1 base, and 7 bases lay outside the gene matches. The CDR3 DNA reads TGTGCCAGCAGCTTAGGGGACAGGGTAGCCCGCGAGCAGTACTTC. Amino acids: CASSLGDRVAREQYF.

The chain is built from TRBV5-4 and TRBJ1-2; D gene unclear. Germline-derived CDR1 and CDR2 are SGHNT and YYREEE (reference sequence). Trimming stripped 2 bases from V and 2 bases from J, with 7 bases between. The CDR3 runs 13 residues. This CDR3 is CASSLRRNYGYTF. The CDR3 bases are TGTGCCAGCAGCTTAAGGCGGAACTATGGCTACACCTTC.

The chain uses TRBV30 and TRBJ1-5, with D unresolved. Germline V CDR1 and CDR2: GTSNPN, SVGIG (reference sequence). V lost 1 base to trimming and J lost 6 bases, with 7 bases between them. The CDR3 covers 12 residues. CDR3 coding DNA: TGTGCCTGGAGTGCCCCGGGTCAGCCCCAGCATTTT. This encodes CAWSAPGQPQHF.

This clone appeared a single time. The chain links TRBV19 to TRBJ2-2; 8 bases line up with TRBD1. The CDR3 consists of 15 residues. Germline assignment: CDR1 LNHDA and CDR2 SQIVND (reference sequence). J gave up 4 bases and V 5 bases, and 6 bases lay outside the gene matches. The CDR3 coding sequence is TGTGCCAGTAGTCGACAGGGGCTTACCACCGGGGAGCTGTTTTTT. Its translation: CASSRQGLTTGELFF.